The 10 T cell receptor beta chains given below trace back to one sample, sequenced in a study of shared clonotypes between healthy human individuals. The method was immunoSEQ multiplex PCR; TCRdb's version includes in-frame clones alone and lacks a portion of them. The table shows some 1,400,000 clones, with approximately 97% occurring only once. The material sequenced was naive CD4+ T cells sorted from blood. Subset specified: CD45RA+ positively selected. The origin of the receptors is a young man in good health.

In this sample, this clone turned up once. The rearrangement links TRBV27 to TRBJ2-5, with D possibly TRBD1 on 6 matching bases. Germline lookup yields CDR1 MNHEY and CDR2 SMNVEV (reference sequence). CDR3 length: 13 residues. Trimming removed 6 bases from V and 7 bases from J, with 15 bases in between. The DNA of the CDR3 is TGTGCCAGCAGCTCGGACAGTCGGGGGACCCAGTACTTC. Translating gives CASSSDSRGTQYF.

V gene TRBV11-2 combines with J gene TRBJ1-4, with D hard to call. Germline assignment: CDR1 SGHAT and CDR2 FQNNGV. This CDR3 comprises 13 residues. V was cut by 2 bases and J by 10 bases, with 11 bases left in between. CDR3 sequence (DNA): TGTGCCAGCAGCTTAACGGGATACGGAAAACTGTTTTTT. This encodes CASSLTGYGKLFF.

As to this clone: Different DNA sequences within this sample yield the same CDR3. DNA of the CDR3: TGTGCCAGCAGCTTAGGACCCGCTACCTACGAGCAGTACTTC. This encodes CASSLGPATYEQYF. J is TRBJ2-7 and V is TRBV7-2; no reliable D call. V was clipped by 1 base and J by 2 bases, with 9 bases between them. The CDR3 covers 14 residues. Germline loops: CDR1 SGHTA, CDR2 FQGNSA.

This clone occurred a few times. This sequence joins TRBV6-5 and TRBJ2-1, with D possibly TRBD1 on 6 matching bases. V was trimmed by 4 bases and J by 10 bases, leaving 14 bases between them. Per the germline V gene, CDR1 is MNHEY and CDR2 is SVGAGI. This CDR3 has 13 amino acids. The CDR3 sequence is CASSSPQGMEQFF. The CDR3 DNA sequence: TGTGCCAGCAGTTCCCCTCAGGGGATGGAGCAGTTCTTC.

The rearrangement joins TRBV6-6 to TRBJ2-7; the match to TRBD2 covers 14 bases. Trimming at V came to 5 bases and at J to 7 bases, leaving 7 bases not matched to a gene. CDR1 MNHNY and CDR2 SVGAGI come from the germline V gene (reference sequence). The CDR3 has 15 residues. Here the CDR3 reads CASSETSGRAGEQYF. In DNA, the CDR3 is TGTGCCAGCAGTGAGACTAGCGGGAGGGCGGGGGAGCAGTACTTC.

This chain links TRBV18 with TRBJ1-1; 8 bases are a match to TRBD1. J was trimmed by 3 bases and V by 8 bases; bases with no gene match: 11. The germline V gene has CDR1 KGHSH and CDR2 LQKENI. There are 15 residues in the CDR3. As DNA, the CDR3 is TGTGCCAGCCGCTCGGGACAGGTCTTTGACACTGAAGCTTTCTTT. It yields the protein CASRSGQVFDTEAFF.

The chain has TRBV2 and TRBJ2-7, with D unclear. This CDR3 is built from 15 residues. The V end lost 6 bases, the J end lost 4 bases, and 19 bases lay between the germline ends. Germline V gene data show CDR1 as SNHLY and CDR2 as FYNNEI. CDR3 DNA: TGTGCCAGCAGAGAAAACTACCACGAACGGTACGAGCAGTACTTC. Protein sequence: CASRENYHERYEQYF.

The chain recombines TRBV9 with TRBJ2-7; weak D call: TRBD2 (5 bases). V was pared by 3 bases and J by 6 bases, with 10 bases between. Germline values: CDR1 SGDLS, CDR2 YYNGEE. CDR3 length equals 12 residues. CDR3 coding DNA: TGTGCCAGCAGCGGTATAGAGGGCGAGCAGTACTTC. It codes for CASSGIEGEQYF.

V and J are TRBV6-5 and TRBJ1-1, with D maybe TRBD1 (5 bases). In germline, CDR1 is MNHEY, CDR2 SVGAGI. Trimming took 6 bases from V and 13 from J, leaving 18 bases between them. The CDR3 spans 12 residues. The CDR3 nucleotides are TGTGCCAGCAGAACCGGCGGCCAAAGGGGTTTCTTT. It encodes CASRTGGQRGFF.

The V gene is TRBV6-1, the J gene TRBJ2-7; D is perhaps TRBD1 (6 bases). The CDR3 covers 17 residues. The V and J ends lost 0 bases and 0 bases respectively, with 15 bases between them. Germline V lookup: CDR1 MNHNS, CDR2 SASEGT. The chain's CDR3 is CASSEADPGANSYEQYF. As DNA, the CDR3 is TGTGCCAGCAGTGAAGCAGATCCAGGGGCAAACTCCTACGAGCAGTACTTC.